Following are 11 T cell receptor beta chains from one sample sequenced in a study of OX40 agonist ivuxolimab in advanced cancers. Assay: immunoSEQ multiplex PCR; the TCRdb copy retains only in-frame clones and omits some. The data show over 25,000 clones, approximately 80% seen once. The source was CD4+ or CD8+ T cells sorted from blood, collected in a trial of the OX40 agonist ivuxolimab. The source is an adult with an advanced solid tumor such as melanoma, head and neck, liver or kidney cancer.

The V and J genes are TRBV4-1 and TRBJ2-5; D perhaps matches TRBD2 (6 bases). The CDR3 extends over 15 amino acids. Trimming pared 2 bases from V and 1 base from J, leaving 11 bases between. The germline V gene has CDR1 MGHRA and CDR2 YSYEKL. The CDR3 bases are TGCGCCAGCAGCCAACTGGGACTGCCCCAAGAGACCCAGTACTTC. Translated: CASSQLGLPQETQYF.

V usage is TRBV15 and J usage is TRBJ1-3; D perhaps matches TRBD1 (5 bases). CDR3 size: 16 residues. Trimming removed 0 bases at V and 2 bases at J, with 11 bases between. Germline values: CDR1 LNHNV, CDR2 YYDKDF (reference sequence). Here the CDR3 DNA reads TGTGCCACCAGCAGAGATTTCTGGGGGGCTGGAAACACCATATATTTT. Protein product: CATSRDFWGAGNTIYF.

V is TRBV2 and J is TRBJ1-1; a possible D gene is TRBD1 (5 bases). Germline CDR1 is SNHLY and CDR2 is FYNNEI. The germline V and J ends were trimmed by 4 bases and 1 base, with 13 bases remaining between them. This CDR3 has 15 residues. The CDR3 sequence is CASSGGRTQNTEAFF. DNA for the CDR3: TGTGCCAGCAGTGGGGGCAGGACCCAGAACACTGAAGCTTTCTTT.

The V call is TRBV28, the J call TRBJ1-6; no reliable D call. CDR3 length: 15 residues. The germline V gene encodes CDR1 MDHEN and CDR2 SYDVKM. With 6 bases removed from V and 0 bases from J, the gap between germline ends came to 9 bases. This CDR3 is CASRLASSYNSPLHF. Here the CDR3 DNA reads TGTGCCAGCAGATTGGCGAGCTCCTATAATTCACCCCTCCACTTT.

The gene calls are TRBV11-2 and TRBJ2-2; D is unresolved. CDR1 and CDR2 (germline): SGHAT, FQNNGV. Trimming removed 5 bases from V and 3 bases from J, with 10 bases in between. There are 14 residues in the CDR3. CDR3 DNA: TGTGCCAGCAGCCCGCCCCGGGACACCGGGGAGCTGTTTTTT. It is translated as CASSPPRDTGELFF.

V and J are TRBV19 and TRBJ2-7; maybe TRBD1 (6 bases). The V and J ends lost 5 bases and 4 bases respectively, with 18 bases between them. The CDR3 is 15 amino acids. Germline CDR1 LNHDA, CDR2 SQIVND (reference sequence). CDR3 in amino acids: CASSLRGDALYEQYF. The CDR3 bases are TGTGCCAGTAGTCTCAGGGGAGACGCTTTGTACGAGCAGTACTTC. The whole variable domain, remainder taken from reference TRBV19 and TRBJ2-7, is DGGITQSPKYLFRKEGQNVTLSCEQNLNHDAMYWYRQDPGQGLRLIYYSQIVNDFQKGDIAEGYSVSREKKESFPLTVTSAQKNPTAFYLCASSLRGDALYEQYFGPGTRLTVT.

The V gene is TRBV7-2, the J gene TRBJ2-1; 7 bases agree with TRBD2. Germline-derived CDR1 and CDR2 are SGHTA and FQGNSA. V gave up 5 bases and J gave up 1 base; unmatched junction bases: 5. The CDR3 is 15 amino acids. The CDR3 region is CASSILAESYNEQFF. The CDR3 DNA sequence: TGTGCCAGCAGCATCCTAGCGGAATCCTACAATGAGCAGTTCTTC.

The gene calls are TRBV12-5 and TRBJ2-1, with 7 bases identical to TRBD2. Germline-derived CDR1 and CDR2 are LGHNT and FRNRAP. V lost 3 bases, J lost 3 bases, and 8 bases stayed unmatched. This CDR3 contains 16 residues. The CDR3 DNA is TGTGCTAGTGGTTTACGTACTAGCGAGGTCTACAATGAGCAGTTCTTC. It translates to CASGLRTSEVYNEQFF.

The chain joins TRBV5-5 to TRBJ2-2; D may correspond to TRBD1 or TRBD2 (5 bases each). This CDR3 is 14 amino acids long. Trimming removed 7 bases at V and 1 base at J, with 11 bases between. Germline assignment: CDR1 SGHKS and CDR2 YYEKEE (reference sequence). The CDR3 DNA reads as TGTGCCAGCCGGGGCGTAATGAACACCGGGGAGCTGTTTTTT. Its translation is CASRGVMNTGELFF. Using reference TRBV5-5 and TRBJ2-2 for the parts outside the CDR3, the full variable domain is DAGVTQSPTHLIKTRGQQVTLRCSPISGHKSVSWYQQVLGQGPQFIFQYYEKEERGRGNFPDRFSARQFPNYSSELNVNALLLGDSALYLCASRGVMNTGELFFGEGSRLTVL.

The CDR3 bases are TGTGCCAGCAACTACAGGGGGCGGGAGTACGAGCAGTACTTC. Translating it yields CASNYRGREYEQYF. This chain connects TRBV6-6 to TRBJ2-7, with TRBD1 matching 9 bases. There are 14 residues in the CDR3. Germline CDR1 MNHNY, CDR2 SVGAGI (reference sequence). With 7 bases clipped from V and 4 bases from J, the junction kept 8 bases outside the gene matches.

The gene calls are TRBV4-1 and TRBJ2-7; D is perhaps TRBD2 (6 bases). Deletions cut 1 base from V and 3 bases from J, with 13 bases between. This CDR3 has 15 amino acids. The germline gives CDR1 MGHRA, CDR2 YSYEKL. The CDR3 spells CASSQVSSGNYEQYF. The DNA for the CDR3 is TGCGCCAGCAGCCAAGTGAGTAGCGGAAACTACGAGCAGTACTTC.